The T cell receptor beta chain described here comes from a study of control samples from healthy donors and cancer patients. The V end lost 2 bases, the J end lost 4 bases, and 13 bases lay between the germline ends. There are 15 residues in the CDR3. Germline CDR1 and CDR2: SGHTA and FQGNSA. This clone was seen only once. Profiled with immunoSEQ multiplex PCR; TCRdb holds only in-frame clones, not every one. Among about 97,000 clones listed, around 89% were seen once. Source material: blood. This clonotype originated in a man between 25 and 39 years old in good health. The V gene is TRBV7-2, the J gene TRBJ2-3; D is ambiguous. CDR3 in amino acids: CASSLSLRGADTQYF. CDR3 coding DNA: TGTGCCAGCAGCTTAAGCCTACGAGGCGCAGATACGCAGTATTTT. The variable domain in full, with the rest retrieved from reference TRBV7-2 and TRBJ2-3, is GAGVSQSPSNKVTEKGKDVELRCDPISGHTALYWYRQSLGQGLEFLIYFQGNSAPDKSGLPSDRFSAERTGGSVSTLTIQRTQQEDSAVYLCASSLSLRGADTQYFGPGTRLTVL.